One and the same sample provided the 23 T cell receptor beta chains below, sequenced in a study of shared clonotypes between healthy human individuals. Sequencing used immunoSEQ multiplex PCR; TCRdb keeps in-frame clones, though not all of them. The sample includes roughly 1,500,000 clones, 95% to 99% seen only once; the top ten take 0.4% to 0.45%. Specimen: naive CD4+ T cells sorted from blood. Subset defined: CD45RA+ positively selected. The receptors come from a young man in good health.

The genes are TRBV28 and TRBJ2-5; the D is unclear. Germline CDR1 is MDHEN and CDR2 is SYDVKM. V shed 4 bases and J shed 5 bases, with 8 bases lying between them. The CDR3 has 12 residues. In nucleotides, the CDR3 is TGTGCCAGCAGTTCGGATCGGGAGACCCAGTACTTC. This gives the protein CASSSDRETQYF. The variable domain in full, with the rest retrieved from reference TRBV28 and TRBJ2-5, is DVKVTQSSRYLVKRTGEKVFLECVQDMDHENMFWYRQDPGLGLRLIYFSYDVKMKEKGDIPEGYSVSREKKERFSLILESASTNQTSMYLCASSSDRETQYFGPGTRLLVL.

The rearrangement joins TRBV7-9 to TRBJ1-2, with D perhaps matching TRBD1 (6 bases). The CDR3 contains 13 residues. CDR1 is SEHNR, CDR2 FQNEAQ, per germline (reference sequence). The V end was cut by 4 bases, the J end by 4 bases, with 10 bases between. Written as DNA, the CDR3 is TGTGCCAGCAGCTCAGGGGAGGGCTATGGCTACACCTTC. It translates to CASSSGEGYGYTF.

On this clone itself: Other nucleotide sequences in the sample specify the same CDR3. The chain uses TRBV6-1 and TRBJ2-2; D call uncertain. V was shortened by 5 bases and J by 2 bases, with 3 bases between the two germline ends. This CDR3 comprises 12 residues. Germline V lookup: CDR1 MNHNS, CDR2 SASEGT. In DNA form, the CDR3 reads TGTGCCAGCAGTCCCAACACCGGGGAGCTGTTTTTT. It translates to CASSPNTGELFF.

The genes are TRBV5-6 and TRBJ2-5; 7 nucleotides match TRBD1. The CDR3 contains 14 residues. Germline trimming cut 3 bases from V and 1 base from J; bases unmatched to any gene: 3. CDR1 is SGHDT, CDR2 YYEEEE, per germline. CDR3 loop: CASSYGTVQETQYF. DNA of the CDR3: TGTGCCAGCAGCTATGGGACAGTCCAAGAGACCCAGTACTTC.

The rearrangement uses TRBV5-5 and TRBJ2-1; a possible D gene is TRBD1 (5 bases). Germline-derived CDR1 and CDR2 are SGHKS and YYEKEE (reference sequence). CDR3 length: 16 amino acids. V dropped 1 base and J dropped 0 bases, with 11 bases sitting between them. CDR3 amino acids: CASSLMGRNSYNEQFF. The CDR3, as DNA: TGTGCCAGCAGCTTGATGGGGCGGAACTCCTACAATGAGCAGTTCTTC.

The chain couples TRBV18 to TRBJ2-1; possible D gene TRBD1, 6 bases. The V end was cut by 3 bases, the J end by 5 bases, with 14 bases between. In germline, CDR1 is KGHSH, CDR2 LQKENI. The CDR3 is 15 amino acids. The CDR3 coding sequence is TGTGCCAGCTCACCCCTCGGGACAAGTAACAATGAGCAGTTCTTC. It specifies CASSPLGTSNNEQFF.

The chain combines TRBV9 with TRBJ1-3; possible D gene TRBD1, 5 bases. V lost 0 bases and J lost 4, with 20 bases in between. CDR3 length: 18 amino acids. Germline CDR1 and CDR2: SGDLS and YYNGEE. CDR3: CASSVAPRVSAAGNTIYF. CDR3 coding DNA: TGTGCCAGCAGCGTAGCGCCCAGGGTTTCGGCTGCCGGAAACACCATATATTTT.

The chain links TRBV5-1 to TRBJ2-1; D is possibly TRBD1 or TRBD2 (5 bases each). CDR3 size: 17 residues. V was pared by 1 base and J by 7 bases, with 21 bases between. In germline, CDR1 is SGHRS, CDR2 YFSETQ. The CDR3 loop is CASSLQGTGMDGNEQFF. DNA of the CDR3: TGCGCCAGCAGCTTGCAGGGAACGGGAATGGATGGGAATGAGCAGTTCTTC.

The chain has TRBV28 and TRBJ1-2, with no clear D. Trimming took off 7 bases at V and 0 bases at J, with 9 bases between the two ends. The CDR3 contains 13 residues. CDR1 is MDHEN and CDR2 is SYDVKM in the germline V gene. As DNA, the CDR3 is TGTGCCAGCAAGAAGGGCCCTAACTATGGCTACACCTTC. Translation gives CASKKGPNYGYTF.

The chain joins TRBV18 to TRBJ1-5; D is undetermined. CDR1 and CDR2 from the germline V gene are KGHSH and LQKENI. Trimming removed 6 bases at V and 6 bases at J, with 18 bases between. This CDR3 region has 15 residues. The CDR3 DNA reads as TGTGCCAGCTCCCCGAGTTCGGGTGTCCTTCAGCCCCAGCATTTT. Translated, it gives CASSPSSGVLQPQHF.

V and J are TRBV5-5 and TRBJ1-1, with a tentative D call TRBD1 (6 bases). Germline CDR1 and CDR2: SGHKS and YYEKEE (reference sequence). V was shortened by 4 bases and J by 0 bases, with 19 bases between the two germline ends. The CDR3 totals 17 residues. CDR3 DNA sequence: TGTGCCAGCAGCCCCAGGGGATGGGGAAACATGAACACTGAAGCTTTCTTT. Protein sequence: CASSPRGWGNMNTEAFF.

This sequence joins TRBV2 and TRBJ2-6, with D unresolved. The germline V and J ends were trimmed by 2 bases and 6 bases, with 5 bases remaining between them. Germline V gene data show CDR1 as SNHLY and CDR2 as FYNNEI. The CDR3 is made up of 13 amino acids. The CDR3, as DNA: TGTGCCAGCAGTGAACGGTCGGCCAACGTCCTGACTTTC. Encoded protein: CASSERSANVLTF.

The chain carries TRBV5-8 and TRBJ2-2, with D maybe TRBD2 (6 bases). The germline V gene has CDR1 SGHTS and CDR2 YDEGEE. Trimming left V 2 bases short and J 10 bases short, with 18 bases between. The CDR3 loop spans 15 amino acids. CDR3 residues: CASSFGGTSTTELFF. CDR3 sequence (DNA): TGTGCCAGCAGCTTTGGTGGGACTTCCACCACGGAGCTGTTTTTT.

The chain is built from TRBV5-1 and TRBJ2-1; 7 bases match TRBD1. Germline V lookup: CDR1 SGHRS, CDR2 YFSETQ. This CDR3 comprises 14 residues. Trimming removed 1 base from V and 6 bases from J; junction bases left unmatched: 4. The CDR3 DNA reads as TGCGCCAGCAGCTTGCCGGCAGGGGGCAATGAGCAGTTCTTC. This translates into CASSLPAGGNEQFF.

This sequence joins TRBV6-4 and TRBJ2-2; TRBD1 matches at 8 bases. This CDR3 is 18 amino acids long. CDR1 is MRHNA and CDR2 is SNTAGT in the germline V gene. V dropped 0 bases and J dropped 5; count of bases not matched to a gene: 11. CDR3 amino acids: CASSDSWQGARRTGELFF. CDR3 DNA sequence: TGTGCCAGCAGTGACTCTTGGCAGGGGGCAAGAAGAACCGGGGAGCTGTTTTTT.

V is TRBV29-1 and J is TRBJ2-5; D ambiguous. Trimming took off 4 bases at V and 1 base at J, with 7 bases between the two ends. This CDR3 comprises 12 residues. CDR1 and CDR2 (germline): SQVTM, ANQGSEA. CDR3 DNA sequence: TGCAGCGTTGCCGGAGTCCAAGAGACCCAGTACTTC. Residues: CSVAGVQETQYF.

The CDR3 nucleotides are TGTGCCAGCAAGGCTAGCCTGAATCAAGAGACCCAGTACTTC. Translated, it gives CASKASLNQETQYF. This chain links TRBV5-4 with TRBJ2-5; D may be TRBD2 (5 bases). Germline assignment: CDR1 SGHNT and CDR2 YYREEE (reference sequence). The CDR3 runs to 14 residues. V dropped 6 bases and J dropped 2 bases, with 14 bases sitting between them.

A remark on this clone: This same CDR3 is encoded by further DNA sequences in the sample. This chain connects TRBV18 to TRBJ2-5; tentatively, D is TRBD2 (5 bases). V shed 2 bases and J shed 5 bases, with 9 bases lying between them. The CDR3 loop spans 13 amino acids. Germline CDR1 reads KGHSH; CDR2 reads LQKENI. CDR3 DNA sequence: TGTGCCAGCTCACCAGGACTTCGGGAGACCCAGTACTTC. This translates into CASSPGLRETQYF.

Here the CDR3 DNA reads TGTGCCAGCAGCCAAGGCCCTGCTCTAGCGCTCTCCTACAATGAGCAGTTCTTC. It encodes CASSQGPALALSYNEQFF. This chain connects TRBV14 to TRBJ2-1; perhaps TRBD2 as D (6 bases). The ends were cut back, 1 base at V and 0 bases at J, with 16 bases in the middle. The CDR3 length is 18 residues. Germline V lookup: CDR1 SGHDN, CDR2 FVKESK.

The chain is built from TRBV11-1 and TRBJ2-1; 9 bases line up with TRBD2. The junction had 8 bases not matched to a gene; V was cut back by 0 bases and J by 8 bases. The CDR3 has 16 residues. Germline V gene sequence: CDR1 SGHAT, CDR2 FQDESV (reference sequence). The CDR3 DNA reads as TGTGCCAGCAGCTTAGCGAGGTTAGCGGGAGTGCATGAGCAGTTCTTC. Translating it yields CASSLARLAGVHEQFF.

The CDR3 nucleotides read TGCAGCGTATGGACAGTCTCCTATGGCTACACCTTC. Its protein product is CSVWTVSYGYTF. The V call is TRBV29-1, the J call TRBJ1-2; D perhaps matches TRBD1 (6 bases). CDR3 length: 12 amino acids. The germline CDR1 and CDR2 sequences are SQVTM and ANQGSEA. The V end was cut by 6 bases, the J end by 4 bases, with 12 bases between.

The V call is TRBV5-4, the J call TRBJ2-7; tentatively, D is TRBD1 or TRBD2 (5 bases each). Germline CDR1 reads SGHNT; CDR2 reads YYREEE (reference sequence). V lost 4 bases and J lost 0, with 14 bases in between. The CDR3 totals 15 residues. The CDR3: CASSGLRGSSYEQYF. DNA for the CDR3: TGTGCCAGCAGCGGCTTGAGGGGTAGCTCCTACGAGCAGTACTTC.

This chain connects TRBV5-4 to TRBJ2-2; tentative D call: TRBD2 (6 bases). The V end lost 0 bases, the J end lost 3 bases, and 9 bases lay between the germline ends. The CDR3 totals 15 residues. CDR1 SGHNT and CDR2 YYREEE come from the germline V gene (reference sequence). In DNA form, the CDR3 reads TGTGCCAGCAGCTTGGGGCGGGACGACACCGGGGAGCTGTTTTTT. Its translation: CASSLGRDDTGELFF.